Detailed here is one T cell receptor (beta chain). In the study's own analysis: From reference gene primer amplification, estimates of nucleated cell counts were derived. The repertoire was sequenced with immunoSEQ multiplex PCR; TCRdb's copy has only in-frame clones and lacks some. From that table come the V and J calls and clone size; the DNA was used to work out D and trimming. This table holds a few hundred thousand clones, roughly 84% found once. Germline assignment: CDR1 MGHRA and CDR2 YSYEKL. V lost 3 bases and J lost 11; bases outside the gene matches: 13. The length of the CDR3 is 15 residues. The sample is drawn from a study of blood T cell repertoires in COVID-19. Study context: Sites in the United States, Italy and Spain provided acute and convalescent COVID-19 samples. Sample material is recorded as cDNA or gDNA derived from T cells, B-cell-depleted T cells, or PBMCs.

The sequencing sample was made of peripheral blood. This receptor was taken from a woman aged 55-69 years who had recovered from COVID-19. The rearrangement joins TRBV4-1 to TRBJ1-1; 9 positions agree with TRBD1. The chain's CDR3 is CASSHRITGGAGAFF. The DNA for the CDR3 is TGCGCCAGCAGCCACAGAATAACAGGGGGCGCTGGGGCTTTCTTT.